One and the same sample provided the 25 T cell receptor beta chains below, sequenced in a study of blood T cell repertoires in COVID-19. Only in-frame clones appear in the TCRdb table, and some are missing; sequencing was by immunoSEQ multiplex PCR. The sample gives approximately 400,000 clones, more than 70% of which show up once; approximately 1.2% is in the top ten. Sequencing was carried out using peripheral blood. These TCRs come from a man in his forties or fifties with acute or convalescent COVID-19.

The CDR3 sequence is CASSLRGGAKNIQYF. CDR3 nucleotides: TGTGCCAGCAGCTTGCGGGGAGGGGCCAAAAACATTCAGTACTTC. The chain couples TRBV5-4 to TRBJ2-4, with 7 bases that match TRBD2. The CDR3 runs to 15 residues. V lost 1 base and J lost 1; bases outside the gene matches: 2. Germline V gives CDR1 SGHNT, CDR2 YYREEE (reference sequence).

The chain combines TRBV15 with TRBJ1-2; no reliable D call. The CDR3 runs to 14 residues. CDR1 is LNHNV, CDR2 YYDKDF, per germline (reference sequence). Trimming removed 5 bases at V and 4 bases at J, with 14 bases between. CDR3 coding DNA: TGTGCCACCAGCCCCGTCGTAGGGAGCTATGGCTACACCTTC. This gives the protein CATSPVVGSYGYTF.

The chain recombines TRBV7-2 with TRBJ1-6; 7 bases align to TRBD1. Looked up from germline, CDR1 is SGHTA and CDR2 is FQGNSA. This CDR3 is 16 amino acids long. Trimming took 1 base from V and 5 from J; bases not matched to a gene: 5. In DNA, the CDR3 is TGTGCCAGCAGCTTAGAGGGGGCCTTGAATAATTCACCCCTCCACTTT. This encodes CASSLEGALNNSPLHF. The full variable domain, completed using reference TRBV7-2 and TRBJ1-6, is GAGVSQSPSNKVTEKGKDVELRCDPISGHTALYWYRQSLGQGLEFLIYFQGNSAPDKSGLPSDRFSAERTGGSVSTLTIQRTQQEDSAVYLCASSLEGALNNSPLHFGNGTRLTVT.

V gene TRBV7-9 combines with J gene TRBJ2-7; a possible D gene is TRBD1 (5 bases). The length of the CDR3 is 12 residues. V shed 5 bases and J shed 3 bases, with 8 bases lying between them. CDR1 is SEHNR, CDR2 FQNEAQ, per germline (reference sequence). Here the CDR3 reads CASSATVYEQYF. The CDR3, as DNA: TGTGCCAGCAGCGCGACAGTCTACGAGCAGTACTTC.

The gene calls are TRBV2 and TRBJ2-3, with D possibly matching TRBD2 (6 bases). The V end lost 2 bases, the J end lost 0 bases, and 12 bases lay between the germline ends. This CDR3 has 16 amino acids. Germline loops: CDR1 SNHLY, CDR2 FYNNEI. The CDR3 sequence is CASSERGSGSTDTQYF. The CDR3 nucleotides are TGTGCCAGCAGTGAACGGGGTAGCGGTAGCACAGATACGCAGTATTTT.

The chain is built from TRBV7-9 and TRBJ2-3; the match to TRBD2 covers 7 bases. The CDR3 consists of 16 residues. J gave up 2 bases and V 2 bases, and 7 bases lay outside the gene matches. Germline CDR1 is SEHNR and CDR2 is FQNEAQ (reference sequence). The CDR3 is CASSLPGTTVTDTQYF. The CDR3 DNA follows: TGTGCCAGCAGCTTACCTGGGACTACTGTCACAGATACGCAGTATTTT.

This clone is a singleton in its sample. The V gene is TRBV19, the J gene TRBJ1-3, with 9 bases lining up with TRBD1. J gave up 4 bases and V 6 bases, and 7 bases lay outside the gene matches. This CDR3 is 15 amino acids long. In germline, CDR1 is LNHDA, CDR2 SQIVND (reference sequence). CDR3 in amino acids: CASRGDRASGNTIYF. CDR3 in DNA: TGTGCCAGTAGGGGGGACAGGGCATCCGGAAACACCATATATTTT.

This clone was seen once. The chain has TRBV6-5 and TRBJ1-1; tentatively, D is TRBD1 (6 bases). The CDR3 covers 14 residues. V gave up 5 bases and J gave up 2 bases, with 12 bases separating them. Germline V gene lookup returns CDR1 MNHEY and CDR2 SVGAGI. The CDR3 sequence is CASSITGYNTEAFF. The DNA for the CDR3 is TGTGCCAGCAGTATAACAGGGTATAACACTGAAGCTTTCTTT.

V usage is TRBV15 and J usage is TRBJ2-2; tentatively, D is TRBD2 (5 bases). Per germline, CDR1 LNHNV and CDR2 YYDKDF (reference sequence). The CDR3 sequence is 15 residues long. V was shortened by 5 bases and J by 0 bases, with 10 bases between the two germline ends. The CDR3 spells CATSLGVANTGELFF. Here the CDR3 DNA reads TGTGCCACCAGCCTCGGGGTCGCGAACACCGGGGAGCTGTTTTTT.

The table lists this clone with a count of one. The V gene is TRBV28, the J gene TRBJ2-1, with 8 nucleotides matching TRBD1. In germline, CDR1 is MDHEN, CDR2 SYDVKM. The length of the CDR3 is 16 residues. Trimming at V came to 2 bases and at J to 0 bases, leaving 3 bases not matched to a gene. CDR3 sequence reads: CASSLVGTGSYNEQFF. In DNA, the CDR3 is TGTGCCAGCAGTTTAGTCGGGACAGGCTCCTACAATGAGCAGTTCTTC.

The chain has TRBV24-1 and TRBJ1-2; D might be TRBD1 (6 bases). Trimming pared 4 bases from V and 5 bases from J, leaving 10 bases between. Germline CDR1 KGHDR, CDR2 SFDVKD. The length of the CDR3 is 13 residues. The CDR3 reads CATSDRTVYGYTF. CDR3 bases: TGTGCCACCAGTGACCGGACAGTATATGGCTACACCTTC.

V usage is TRBV6-2 or TRBV6-3 and J usage is TRBJ2-5; TRBD2 is a possible D gene (6 bases). Deletions cut 4 bases from V and 4 bases from J, with 10 bases between. This CDR3 contains 13 residues. Germline CDR1 MNHEY, CDR2 SVGEGT. Here the CDR3 reads CASSSEGGETQYF. CDR3 bases: TGTGCCAGCAGTTCGGAGGGCGGAGAGACCCAGTACTTC.

The chain recombines TRBV19 with TRBJ1-5; 7 bases agree with TRBD1. The CDR3 is 21 residues long. Losses at the gene ends were 5 bases for V and 3 bases for J; bases not matched to a gene: 25. Germline CDR1 LNHDA, CDR2 SQIVND (reference sequence). The CDR3 region is CASSSQTGARISLGSNQPQHF. The CDR3 DNA reads TGTGCCAGTAGTTCTCAAACAGGGGCGCGAATCAGTTTGGGTTCCAATCAGCCCCAGCATTTT.

The chain employs TRBV2 and TRBJ2-2, with no clear D. V dropped 7 bases and J dropped 0 bases, with 15 bases sitting between them. This CDR3 has 16 amino acids. Germline loops: CDR1 SNHLY, CDR2 FYNNEI. The CDR3 DNA reads as TGTGCCAGCATCGAAACACCCACCTCGAACACCGGGGAGCTGTTTTTT. Translating gives CASIETPTSNTGELFF. The variable domain in full, with the rest retrieved from reference TRBV2 and TRBJ2-2, is EPEVTQTPSHQVTQMGQEVILRCVPISNHLYFYWYRQILGQKVEFLVSFYNNEISEKSEIFDDQFSVERPDGSNFTLKIRSTKLEDSAMYFCASIETPTSNTGELFFGEGSRLTVL.

The rearrangement links TRBV12-5 to TRBJ2-7, with 9 bases identical to TRBD1. V lost 7 bases, J lost 5 bases, and 6 bases stayed unmatched. Germline loops: CDR1 LGHNT, CDR2 FRNRAP. The CDR3 is made up of 13 amino acids. The CDR3 bases are TGTGCTAGTGCCCGGGACAGGGCAAACGAGCAGTACTTC. Protein: CASARDRANEQYF.

The V call is TRBV10-2, the J call TRBJ2-1; 13 bases fit TRBD2. The CDR3 sequence is 14 residues long. The germline V gene has CDR1 WSHSY and CDR2 SAAADI. V dropped 6 bases and J dropped 15; count of bases not matched to a gene: 11. CDR3 bases: TGCGCCAGCAGGTTGGGACTAGCGGGAAGGGTGCCGTTCTTC. It encodes CASRLGLAGRVPFF.

V is TRBV4-1 and J is TRBJ1-4; unclear D gene. This CDR3 is 16 amino acids long. Trimming left V 1 base short and J 6 bases short, with 15 bases between. The germline CDR1 and CDR2 sequences are MGHRA and YSYEKL. The CDR3 nucleotides read TGCGCCAGCAGCCAAGTCAAGGGAGGGTTGGATGAAAAACTGTTTTTT. Its protein is CASSQVKGGLDEKLFF.

V is TRBV28 and J is TRBJ1-4; the D gene is possibly TRBD1 (6 bases). This CDR3 region has 15 residues. V lost 6 bases to trimming and J lost 2 bases, with 13 bases between them. Germline V lookup: CDR1 MDHEN, CDR2 SYDVKM. This chain's CDR3 is CASRLPGATNEKLFF. Here the CDR3 DNA reads TGTGCCAGCAGACTCCCAGGGGCCACTAATGAAAAACTGTTTTTT. Looking up the rest from reference TRBV28 and TRBJ1-4 gives the full variable domain: DVKVTQSSRYLVKRTGEKVFLECVQDMDHENMFWYRQDPGLGLRLIYFSYDVKMKEKGDIPEGYSVSREKKERFSLILESASTNQTSMYLCASRLPGATNEKLFFGSGTQLSVL.

V gene TRBV27 combines with J gene TRBJ2-1; D is uncertain. The V gene lost 3 bases and the J gene lost 7 bases, with 7 bases spanning the gap. From germline, CDR1 is MNHEY and CDR2 SMNVEV (reference sequence). The CDR3 has 12 amino acids. CDR3 coding DNA: TGTGCCAGCAGTTTGCCCGGGAATGAGCAGTTCTTC. Its protein product is CASSLPGNEQFF.

This chain links TRBV10-1 with TRBJ2-5; TRBD2 aligns across 16 bases. Unmatched junction bases numbered 2, after V lost 7 bases and J lost 0 bases. The CDR3 has 16 residues. Germline assignment: CDR1 WNHNN and CDR2 SYGVQD (reference sequence). The CDR3 DNA sequence: TGCGCCAGCATGGGGACTAGCGGGGGGGACCAAGAGACCCAGTACTTC. Translation gives CASMGTSGGDQETQYF.

CDR3 bases: TGCGCCAGCAGCTTGCCAGCGGGAGGGCCCGGAGATACGCAGTATTTT. This codes for CASSLPAGGPGDTQYF. The chain has TRBV5-1 and TRBJ2-3, with 10 bases fitting TRBD2. Germline CDR1 SGHRS, CDR2 YFSETQ. There are 16 residues in the CDR3. With V trimmed by 1 base and J by 5 bases, 7 bases remained unmatched.

This clone was seen only a few times. The genes are TRBV6-5 and TRBJ1-6; 7 nucleotides match TRBD1. Germline assignment: CDR1 MNHEY and CDR2 SVGAGI. This CDR3 contains 14 residues. Trimming cost V 7 bases and J 4 bases; bases outside gene matches: 4. The CDR3 loop reads CASKEGQYNSPLHF. As DNA, the CDR3 is TGTGCCAGCAAGGAGGGACAGTATAATTCACCCCTCCACTTT.

V is TRBV5-8 and J is TRBJ1-4; no clear D. Germline V gene sequence: CDR1 SGHTS, CDR2 YDEGEE. This CDR3 is 16 amino acids long. The ends were cut back, 0 bases at V and 8 bases at J, with 17 bases in the middle. This chain's CDR3 is CASSLEWEMDSEKLFF. The CDR3 DNA reads TGTGCCAGCAGCTTGGAATGGGAGATGGATTCGGAAAAACTGTTTTTT.

The CDR3 loop reads CASRLADPYEQYF. Written as DNA, the CDR3 is TGTGCCAGCAGACTAGCGGACCCCTACGAGCAGTACTTC. The chain employs TRBV28 and TRBJ2-7, with TRBD2 matching 8 bases. This CDR3 region has 13 residues. The germline CDR1 and CDR2 sequences are MDHEN and SYDVKM. The V gene end was trimmed by 6 bases and the J gene end by 2 bases; junction bases not matched to a gene: 3. Supplemented by reference TRBV28 and TRBJ2-7, the full variable domain reads DVKVTQSSRYLVKRTGEKVFLECVQDMDHENMFWYRQDPGLGLRLIYFSYDVKMKEKGDIPEGYSVSREKKERFSLILESASTNQTSMYLCASRLADPYEQYFGPGTRLTVT.

V and J are TRBV2 and TRBJ2-2; 7 positions agree with TRBD1. CDR3 size: 13 residues. Germline CDR1 is SNHLY and CDR2 is FYNNEI. J was trimmed by 6 bases and V by 6 bases; bases with no gene match: 4. The CDR3 DNA follows: TGTGCCAGCAGGACGACAGGGCCCGGGGAGCTGTTTTTT. The encoded protein is CASRTTGPGELFF.